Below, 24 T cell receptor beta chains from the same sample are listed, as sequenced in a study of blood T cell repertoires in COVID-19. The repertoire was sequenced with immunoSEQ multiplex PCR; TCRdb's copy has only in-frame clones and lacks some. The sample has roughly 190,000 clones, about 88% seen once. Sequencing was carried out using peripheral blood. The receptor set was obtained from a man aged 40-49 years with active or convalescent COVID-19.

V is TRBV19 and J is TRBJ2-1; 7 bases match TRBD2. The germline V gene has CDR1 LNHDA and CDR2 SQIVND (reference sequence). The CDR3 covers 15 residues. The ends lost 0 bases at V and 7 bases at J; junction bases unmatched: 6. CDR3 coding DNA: TGTGCCAGTAGTATAGATCACGACGGGAGGAATGAGCAGTTCTTC. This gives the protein CASSIDHDGRNEQFF.

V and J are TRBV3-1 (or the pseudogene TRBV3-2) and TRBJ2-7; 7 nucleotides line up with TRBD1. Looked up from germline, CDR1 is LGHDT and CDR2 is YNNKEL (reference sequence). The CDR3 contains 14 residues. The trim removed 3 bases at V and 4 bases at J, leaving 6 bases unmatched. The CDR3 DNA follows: TGTGCCAGCAGCCACGGACAGGACGTTTACGAGCAGTACTTC. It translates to CASSHGQDVYEQYF.

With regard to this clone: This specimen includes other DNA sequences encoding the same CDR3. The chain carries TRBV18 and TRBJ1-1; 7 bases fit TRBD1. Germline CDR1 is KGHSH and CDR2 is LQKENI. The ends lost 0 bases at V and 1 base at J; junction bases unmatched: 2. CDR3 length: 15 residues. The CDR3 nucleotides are TGTGCCAGCTCACCACCAGGGGGCGCGAACACTGAAGCTTTCTTT. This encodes CASSPPGGANTEAFF.

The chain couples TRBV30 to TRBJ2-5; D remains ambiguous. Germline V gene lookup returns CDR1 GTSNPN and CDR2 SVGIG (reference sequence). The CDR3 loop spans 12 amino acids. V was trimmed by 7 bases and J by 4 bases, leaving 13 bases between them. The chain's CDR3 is CAFLPLGETQYF. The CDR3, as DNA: TGTGCCTTCCTTCCGCTAGGAGAGACCCAGTACTTC. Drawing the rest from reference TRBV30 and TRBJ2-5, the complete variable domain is SQTIHQWPATLVQPVGSPLSLECTVEGTSNPNLYWYRQAAGRGLQLLFYSVGIGQISSEVPQNLSASRPQDRQFILSSKKLLLSDSGFYLCAFLPLGETQYFGPGTRLLVL.

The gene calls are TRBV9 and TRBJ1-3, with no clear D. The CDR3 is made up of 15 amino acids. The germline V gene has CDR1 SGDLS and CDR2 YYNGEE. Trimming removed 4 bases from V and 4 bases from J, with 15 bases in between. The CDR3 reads CASSTRGLLGNTIYF. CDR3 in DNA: TGTGCCAGCAGCACAAGAGGGTTGCTCGGAAACACCATATATTTT.

The DNA for the CDR3 is TGTGCCAGCAGCTTAGCGGACAGGGCTCAGTACTTC. This translates into CASSLADRAQYF. The J gene is TRBJ2-4, the V gene TRBV11-3; the match to TRBD1 covers 8 bases. Germline values: CDR1 SGHNT, CDR2 YENEEA. Trimming removed 1 base from V and 12 bases from J; junction bases left unmatched: 2. This CDR3 contains 12 residues.

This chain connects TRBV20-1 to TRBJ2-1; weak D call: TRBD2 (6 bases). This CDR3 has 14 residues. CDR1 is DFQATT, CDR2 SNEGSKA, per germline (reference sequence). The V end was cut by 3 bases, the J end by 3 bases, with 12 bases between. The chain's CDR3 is CSASYEGLYNEQFF. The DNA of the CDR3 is TGCAGTGCTAGTTACGAGGGACTCTACAATGAGCAGTTCTTC.

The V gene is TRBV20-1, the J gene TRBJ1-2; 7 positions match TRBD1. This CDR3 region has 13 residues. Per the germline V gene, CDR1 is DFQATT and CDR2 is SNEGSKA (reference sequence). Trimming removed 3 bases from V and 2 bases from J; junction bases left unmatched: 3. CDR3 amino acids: CSASLDRNYGYTF. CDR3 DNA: TGCAGTGCTAGTCTGGACAGGAACTATGGCTACACCTTC.

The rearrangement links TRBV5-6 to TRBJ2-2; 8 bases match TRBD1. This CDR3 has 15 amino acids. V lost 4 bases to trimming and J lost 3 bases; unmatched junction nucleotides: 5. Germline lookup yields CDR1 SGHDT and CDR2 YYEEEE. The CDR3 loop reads CASSGGTGYTGELFF. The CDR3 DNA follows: TGTGCCAGCAGCGGTGGGACAGGTTACACCGGGGAGCTGTTTTTT.

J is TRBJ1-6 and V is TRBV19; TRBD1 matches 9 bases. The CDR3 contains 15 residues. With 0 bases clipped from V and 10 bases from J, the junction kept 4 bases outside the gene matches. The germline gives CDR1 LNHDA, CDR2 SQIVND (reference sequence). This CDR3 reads CASSIENRGQSPLHF. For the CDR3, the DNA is TGTGCCAGTAGTATAGAGAACAGGGGGCAATCACCCCTCCACTTT. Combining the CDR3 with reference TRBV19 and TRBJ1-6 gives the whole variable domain DGGITQSPKYLFRKEGQNVTLSCEQNLNHDAMYWYRQDPGQGLRLIYYSQIVNDFQKGDIAEGYSVSREKKESFPLTVTSAQKNPTAFYLCASSIENRGQSPLHFGNGTRLTVT.

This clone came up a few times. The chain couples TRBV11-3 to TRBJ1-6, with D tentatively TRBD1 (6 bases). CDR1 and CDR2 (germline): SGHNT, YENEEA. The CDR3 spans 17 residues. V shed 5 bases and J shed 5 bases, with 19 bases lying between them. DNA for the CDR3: TGTGCCAGCAGCCCGGAAGGGGGGGGACGCCATAATTCACCCCTCCACTTT. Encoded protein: CASSPEGGGRHNSPLHF.

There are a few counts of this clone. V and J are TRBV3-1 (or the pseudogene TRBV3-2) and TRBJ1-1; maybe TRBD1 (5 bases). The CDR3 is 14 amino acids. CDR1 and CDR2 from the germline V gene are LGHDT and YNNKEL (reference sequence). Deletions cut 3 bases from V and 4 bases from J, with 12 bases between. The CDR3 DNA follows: TGTGCCAGCAGCCATCATAGGGGCACCACTGAAGCTTTCTTT. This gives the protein CASSHHRGTTEAFF.

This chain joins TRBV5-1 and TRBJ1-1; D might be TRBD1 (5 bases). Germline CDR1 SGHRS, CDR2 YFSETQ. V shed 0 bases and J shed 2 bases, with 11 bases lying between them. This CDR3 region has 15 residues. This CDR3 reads CASSLDSGANTEAFF. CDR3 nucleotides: TGCGCCAGCAGCTTGGACAGTGGGGCAAACACTGAAGCTTTCTTT.

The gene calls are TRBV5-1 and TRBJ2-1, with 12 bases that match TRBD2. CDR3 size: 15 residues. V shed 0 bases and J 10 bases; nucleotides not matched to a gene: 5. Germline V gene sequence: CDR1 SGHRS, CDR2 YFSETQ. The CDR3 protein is CASSLVLAGGDEQFF. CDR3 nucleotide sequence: TGCGCCAGCAGCTTGGTCCTAGCGGGAGGGGACGAGCAGTTCTTC. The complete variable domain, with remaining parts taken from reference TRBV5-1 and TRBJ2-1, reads KAGVTQTPRYLIKTRGQQVTLSCSPISGHRSVSWYQQTPGQGLQFLFEYFSETQRNKGNFPGRFSGRQFSNSRSEMNVSTLELGDSALYLCASSLVLAGGDEQFFGPGTRLTVL.

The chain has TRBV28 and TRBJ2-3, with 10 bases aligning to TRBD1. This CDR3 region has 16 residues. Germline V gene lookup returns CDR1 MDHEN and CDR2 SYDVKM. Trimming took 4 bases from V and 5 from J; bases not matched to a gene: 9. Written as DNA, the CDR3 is TGTGCCAGCAGTTCACGGACAGGGGGTGTGGAAGATACGCAGTATTTT. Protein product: CASSSRTGGVEDTQYF. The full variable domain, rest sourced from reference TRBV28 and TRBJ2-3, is DVKVTQSSRYLVKRTGEKVFLECVQDMDHENMFWYRQDPGLGLRLIYFSYDVKMKEKGDIPEGYSVSREKKERFSLILESASTNQTSMYLCASSSRTGGVEDTQYFGPGTRLTVL.

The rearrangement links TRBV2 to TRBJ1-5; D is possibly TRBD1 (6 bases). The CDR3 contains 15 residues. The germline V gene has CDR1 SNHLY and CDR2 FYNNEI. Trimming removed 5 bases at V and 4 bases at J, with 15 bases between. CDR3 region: CASSPPGHKNQPQHF. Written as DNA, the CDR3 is TGTGCCAGCAGTCCCCCGGGACACAAGAATCAGCCCCAGCATTTT.

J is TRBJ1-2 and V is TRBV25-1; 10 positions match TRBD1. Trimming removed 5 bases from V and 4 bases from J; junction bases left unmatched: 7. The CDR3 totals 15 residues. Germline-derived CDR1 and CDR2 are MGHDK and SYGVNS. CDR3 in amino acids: CASSPADRGFYGYTF. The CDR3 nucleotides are TGTGCCAGCAGTCCGGCGGACAGGGGGTTCTATGGCTACACCTTC.

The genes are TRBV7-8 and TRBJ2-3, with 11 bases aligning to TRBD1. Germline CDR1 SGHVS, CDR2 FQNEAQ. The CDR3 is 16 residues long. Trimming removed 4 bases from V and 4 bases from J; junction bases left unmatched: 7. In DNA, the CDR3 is TGTGCCAGCAGCTCGGACAGGGGGCGCAGGGCAGATACGCAGTATTTT. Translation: CASSSDRGRRADTQYF.

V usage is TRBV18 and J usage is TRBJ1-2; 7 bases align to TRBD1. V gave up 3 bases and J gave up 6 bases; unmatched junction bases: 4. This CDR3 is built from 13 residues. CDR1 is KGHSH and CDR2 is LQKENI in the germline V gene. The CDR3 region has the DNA TGTGCCAGCTCACCTACGACAGGGCATGGCTACACCTTC. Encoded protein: CASSPTTGHGYTF.

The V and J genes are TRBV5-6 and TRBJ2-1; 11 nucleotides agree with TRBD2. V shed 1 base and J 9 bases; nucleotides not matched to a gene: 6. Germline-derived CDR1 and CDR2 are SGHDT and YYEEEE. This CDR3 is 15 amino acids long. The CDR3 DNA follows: TGTGCCAGCAGCTTGCGAACTAGCGGGAGCAGTGAGCAGTTCTTC. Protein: CASSLRTSGSSEQFF.

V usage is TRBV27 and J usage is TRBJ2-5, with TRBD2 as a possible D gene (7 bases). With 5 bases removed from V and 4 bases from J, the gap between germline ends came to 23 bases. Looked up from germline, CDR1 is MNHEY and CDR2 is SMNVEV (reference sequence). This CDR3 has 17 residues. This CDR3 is CASSKWGGEYRLETQYF. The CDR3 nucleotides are TGTGCCAGCAGTAAATGGGGGGGCGAATATCGTTTAGAGACCCAGTACTTC.

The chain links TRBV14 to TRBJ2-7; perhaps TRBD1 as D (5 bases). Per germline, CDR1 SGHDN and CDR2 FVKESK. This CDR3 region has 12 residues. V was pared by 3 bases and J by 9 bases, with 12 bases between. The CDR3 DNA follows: TGTGCCAGCAGCCACCCCCAGGGTGGGCAGTACTTC. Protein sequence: CASSHPQGGQYF.

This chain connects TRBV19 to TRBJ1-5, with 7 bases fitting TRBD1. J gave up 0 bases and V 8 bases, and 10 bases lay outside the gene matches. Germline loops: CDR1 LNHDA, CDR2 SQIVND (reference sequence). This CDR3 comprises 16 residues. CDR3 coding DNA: TGTGCCAGTTCAGACAGGGTCGGAAATAGCAATCAGCCCCAGCATTTT. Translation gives CASSDRVGNSNQPQHF. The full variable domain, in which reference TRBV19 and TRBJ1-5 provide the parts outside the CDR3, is DGGITQSPKYLFRKEGQNVTLSCEQNLNHDAMYWYRQDPGQGLRLIYYSQIVNDFQKGDIAEGYSVSREKKESFPLTVTSAQKNPTAFYLCASSDRVGNSNQPQHFGDGTRLSIL.

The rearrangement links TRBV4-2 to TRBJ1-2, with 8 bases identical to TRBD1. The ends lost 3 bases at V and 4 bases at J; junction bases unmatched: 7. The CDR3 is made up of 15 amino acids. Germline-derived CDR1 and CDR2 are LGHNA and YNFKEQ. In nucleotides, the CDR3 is TGTGCCAGCAGCCAGGAGCCCGGGACAGGCTATGGCTACACCTTC. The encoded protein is CASSQEPGTGYGYTF.